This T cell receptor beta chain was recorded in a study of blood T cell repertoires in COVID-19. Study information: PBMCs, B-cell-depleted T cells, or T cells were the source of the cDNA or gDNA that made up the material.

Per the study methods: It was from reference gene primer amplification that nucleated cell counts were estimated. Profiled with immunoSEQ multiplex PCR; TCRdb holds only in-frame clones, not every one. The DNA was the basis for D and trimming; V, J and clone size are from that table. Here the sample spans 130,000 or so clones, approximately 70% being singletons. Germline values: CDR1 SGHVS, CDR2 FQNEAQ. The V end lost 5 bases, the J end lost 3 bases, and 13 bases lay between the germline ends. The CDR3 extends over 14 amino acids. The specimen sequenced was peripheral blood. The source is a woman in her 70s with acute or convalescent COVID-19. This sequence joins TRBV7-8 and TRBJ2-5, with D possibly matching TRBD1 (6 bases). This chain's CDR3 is CASSQRQAEETQYF. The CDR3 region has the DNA TGTGCCAGCAGCCAAAGACAGGCCGAAGAGACCCAGTACTTC.